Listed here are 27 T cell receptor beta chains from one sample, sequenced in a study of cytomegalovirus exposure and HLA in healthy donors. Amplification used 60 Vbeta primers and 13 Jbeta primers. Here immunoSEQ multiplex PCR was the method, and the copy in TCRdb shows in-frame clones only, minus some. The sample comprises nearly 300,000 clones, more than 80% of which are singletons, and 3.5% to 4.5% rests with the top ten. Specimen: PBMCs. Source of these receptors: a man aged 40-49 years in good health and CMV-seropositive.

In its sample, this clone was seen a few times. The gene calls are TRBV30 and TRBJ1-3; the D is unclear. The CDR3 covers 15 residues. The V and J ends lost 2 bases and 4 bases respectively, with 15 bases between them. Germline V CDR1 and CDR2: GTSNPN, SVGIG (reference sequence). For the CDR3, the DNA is TGTGCCTGGAGTAACGGGAGAAATATCGGAAACACCATATATTTT. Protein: CAWSNGRNIGNTIYF.

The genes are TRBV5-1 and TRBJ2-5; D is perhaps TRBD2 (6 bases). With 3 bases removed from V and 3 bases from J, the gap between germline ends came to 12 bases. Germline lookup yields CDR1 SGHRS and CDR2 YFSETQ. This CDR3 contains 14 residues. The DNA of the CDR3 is TGCGCCAGCAGCTCCGGGACTCAAAAAGAGACCCAGTACTTC. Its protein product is CASSSGTQKETQYF.

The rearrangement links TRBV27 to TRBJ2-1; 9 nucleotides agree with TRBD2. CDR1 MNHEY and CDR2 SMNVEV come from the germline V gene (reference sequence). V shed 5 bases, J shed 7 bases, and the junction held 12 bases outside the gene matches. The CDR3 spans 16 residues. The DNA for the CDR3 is TGTGCCAGCAGTCCTTCGGGTAGCGGGAGTTATAATGAGCAGTTCTTC. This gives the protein CASSPSGSGSYNEQFF.

CDR3 sequence reads: CASSQDILSGREHEQFF. CDR3 bases: TGCGCCAGCAGCCAAGATATCCTGTCTGGGCGGGAGCATGAGCAGTTCTTC. The chain employs TRBV4-1 and TRBJ2-1; 7 positions match TRBD2. The CDR3 contains 17 residues. V was pared by 0 bases and J by 8 bases, with 13 bases of the junction left unmatched. Germline-derived CDR1 and CDR2 are MGHRA and YSYEKL.

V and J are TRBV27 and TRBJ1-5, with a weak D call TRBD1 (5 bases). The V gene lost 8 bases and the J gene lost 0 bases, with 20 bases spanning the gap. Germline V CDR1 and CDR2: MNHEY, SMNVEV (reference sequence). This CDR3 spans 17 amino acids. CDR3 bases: TGTGCCAGCGGGAGTTTTTACGGGGGGAGTAGCAATCAGCCCCAGCATTTT. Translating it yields CASGSFYGGSSNQPQHF.

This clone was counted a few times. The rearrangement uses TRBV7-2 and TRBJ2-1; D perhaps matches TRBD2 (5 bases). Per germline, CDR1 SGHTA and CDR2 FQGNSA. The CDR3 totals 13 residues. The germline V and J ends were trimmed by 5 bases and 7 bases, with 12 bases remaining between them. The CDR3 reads CASSPGSTNEQFF. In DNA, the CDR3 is TGTGCCAGCAGCCCGGGATCCACAAATGAGCAGTTCTTC.

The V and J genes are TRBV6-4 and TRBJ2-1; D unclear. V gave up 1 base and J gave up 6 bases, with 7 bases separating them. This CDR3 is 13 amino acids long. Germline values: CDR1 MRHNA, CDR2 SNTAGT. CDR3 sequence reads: CASSDYGGNEQFF. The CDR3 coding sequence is TGTGCCAGCAGTGACTACGGCGGCAATGAGCAGTTCTTC.

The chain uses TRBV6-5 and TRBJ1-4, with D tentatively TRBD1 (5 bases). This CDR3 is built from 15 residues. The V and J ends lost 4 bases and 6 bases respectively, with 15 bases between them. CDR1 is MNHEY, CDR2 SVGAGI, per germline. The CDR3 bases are TGTGCCAGCAGTTCGACAGAAGTAAATGATGAAAAACTGTTTTTT. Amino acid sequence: CASSSTEVNDEKLFF.

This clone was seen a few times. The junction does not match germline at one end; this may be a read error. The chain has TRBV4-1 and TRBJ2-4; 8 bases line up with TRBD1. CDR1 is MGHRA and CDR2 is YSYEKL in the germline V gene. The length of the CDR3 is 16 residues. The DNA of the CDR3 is TGCGCCAGCAACCAAGATTGGCAGGGGGCGAGTATCGTTCAGTACTTC. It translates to CASNQDWQGASIVQYF.

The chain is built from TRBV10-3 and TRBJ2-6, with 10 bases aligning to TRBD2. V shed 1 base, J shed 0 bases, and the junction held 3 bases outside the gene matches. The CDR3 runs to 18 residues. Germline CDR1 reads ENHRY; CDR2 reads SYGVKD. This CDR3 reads CAISEWVAGGSGANVLTF. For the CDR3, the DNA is TGTGCCATCAGTGAGTGGGTAGCGGGAGGCTCTGGGGCCAACGTCCTGACTTTC.

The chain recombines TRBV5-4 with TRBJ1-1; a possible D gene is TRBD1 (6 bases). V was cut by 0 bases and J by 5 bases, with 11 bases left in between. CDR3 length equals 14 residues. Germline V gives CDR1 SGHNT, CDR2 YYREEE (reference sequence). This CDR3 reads CASSLGQEGTEAFF. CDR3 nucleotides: TGTGCCAGCAGCTTGGGACAGGAAGGGACTGAAGCTTTCTTT.

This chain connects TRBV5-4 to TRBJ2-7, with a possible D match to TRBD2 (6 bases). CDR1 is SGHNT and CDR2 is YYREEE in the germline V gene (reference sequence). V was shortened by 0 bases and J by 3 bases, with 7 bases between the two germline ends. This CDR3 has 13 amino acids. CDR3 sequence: CASSLASDYEQYF. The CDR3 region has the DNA TGTGCCAGCAGCTTGGCTAGCGACTACGAGCAGTACTTC.

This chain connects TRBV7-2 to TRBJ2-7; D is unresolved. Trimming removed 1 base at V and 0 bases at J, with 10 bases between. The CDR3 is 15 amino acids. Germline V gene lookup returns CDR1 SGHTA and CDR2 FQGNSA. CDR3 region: CASSLVPTSSYEQYF. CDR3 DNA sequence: TGTGCCAGCAGCTTAGTCCCCACCAGCTCCTACGAGCAGTACTTC.

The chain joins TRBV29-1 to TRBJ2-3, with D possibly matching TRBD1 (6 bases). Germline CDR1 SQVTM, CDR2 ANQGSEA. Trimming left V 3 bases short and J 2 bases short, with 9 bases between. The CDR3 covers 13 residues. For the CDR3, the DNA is TGCAGCGTTGAGGACAGCAACACAGATACGCAGTATTTT. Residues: CSVEDSNTDTQYF.

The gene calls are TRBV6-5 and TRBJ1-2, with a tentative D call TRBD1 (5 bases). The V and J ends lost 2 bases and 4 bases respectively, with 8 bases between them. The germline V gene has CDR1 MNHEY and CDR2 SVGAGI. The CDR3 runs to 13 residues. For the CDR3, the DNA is TGTGCCAGCAGTTACCTGCAGGGCTATGGCTACACCTTC. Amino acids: CASSYLQGYGYTF.

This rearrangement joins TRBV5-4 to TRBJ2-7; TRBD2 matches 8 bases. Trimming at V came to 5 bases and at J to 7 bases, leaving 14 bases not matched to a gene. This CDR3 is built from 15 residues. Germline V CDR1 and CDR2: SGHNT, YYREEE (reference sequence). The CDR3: CASRYSGREEQEQYF. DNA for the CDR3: TGTGCCAGCAGATATTCCGGGCGGGAGGAGCAGGAGCAGTACTTC.

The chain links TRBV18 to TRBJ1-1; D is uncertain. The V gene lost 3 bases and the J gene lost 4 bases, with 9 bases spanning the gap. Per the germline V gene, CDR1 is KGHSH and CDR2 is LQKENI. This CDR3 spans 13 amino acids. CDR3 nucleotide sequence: TGTGCCAGCTCACCCAACATTCCCACTGAAGCTTTCTTT. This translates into CASSPNIPTEAFF.

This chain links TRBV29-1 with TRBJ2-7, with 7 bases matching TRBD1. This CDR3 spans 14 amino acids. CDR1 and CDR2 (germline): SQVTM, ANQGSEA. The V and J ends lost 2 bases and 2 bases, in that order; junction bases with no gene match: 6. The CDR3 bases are TGCAGCGTTGAAAGCACAGGGGAAGCCTACGAGCAGTACTTC. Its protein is CSVESTGEAYEQYF.

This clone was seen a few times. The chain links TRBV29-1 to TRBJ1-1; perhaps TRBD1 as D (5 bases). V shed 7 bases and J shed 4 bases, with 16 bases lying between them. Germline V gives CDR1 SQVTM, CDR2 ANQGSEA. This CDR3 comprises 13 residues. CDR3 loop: CSAETQEGTEAFF. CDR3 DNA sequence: TGCAGCGCTGAGACACAGGAGGGCACTGAAGCTTTCTTT.

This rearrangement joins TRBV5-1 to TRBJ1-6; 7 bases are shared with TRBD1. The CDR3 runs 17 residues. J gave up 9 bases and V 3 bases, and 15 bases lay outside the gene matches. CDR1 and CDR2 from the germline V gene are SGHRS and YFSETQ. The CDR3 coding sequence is TGCGCCAGCAGCTCCGACCTGACAGGGCCGTTGCGTTCACCCCTCCACTTT. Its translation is CASSSDLTGPLRSPLHF.

The CDR3 region is CASSYVAGAPYEQYF. The CDR3 DNA reads as TGTGCCAGCAGTTACGTAGCGGGAGCACCCTACGAGCAGTACTTC. V is TRBV6-6 and J is TRBJ2-7; 9 bases agree with TRBD2. Germline assignment: CDR1 MNHNY and CDR2 SVGAGI (reference sequence). J gave up 2 bases and V 2 bases, and 4 bases lay outside the gene matches. This CDR3 is built from 15 residues.

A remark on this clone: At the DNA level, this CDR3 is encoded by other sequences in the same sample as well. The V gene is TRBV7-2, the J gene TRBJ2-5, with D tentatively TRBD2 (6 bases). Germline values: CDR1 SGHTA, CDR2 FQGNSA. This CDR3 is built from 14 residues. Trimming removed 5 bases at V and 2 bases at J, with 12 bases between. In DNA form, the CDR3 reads TGTGCCAGCAGCCCAAGCGGGCGGCAAGAGACCCAGTACTTC. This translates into CASSPSGRQETQYF.

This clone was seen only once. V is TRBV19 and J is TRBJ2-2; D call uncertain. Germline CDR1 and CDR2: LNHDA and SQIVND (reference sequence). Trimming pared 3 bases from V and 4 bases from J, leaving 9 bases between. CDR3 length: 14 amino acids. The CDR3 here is CASSMYRPTGELFF. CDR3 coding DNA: TGTGCCAGTAGTATGTACAGACCCACCGGGGAGCTGTTTTTT.

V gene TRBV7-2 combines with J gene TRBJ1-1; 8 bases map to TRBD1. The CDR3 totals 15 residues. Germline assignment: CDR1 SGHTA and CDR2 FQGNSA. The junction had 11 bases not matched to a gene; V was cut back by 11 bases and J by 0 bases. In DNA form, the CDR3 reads TGTGCCCTGACTGCACAGGGGGGATTGAACACTGAAGCTTTCTTT. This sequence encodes CALTAQGGLNTEAFF.

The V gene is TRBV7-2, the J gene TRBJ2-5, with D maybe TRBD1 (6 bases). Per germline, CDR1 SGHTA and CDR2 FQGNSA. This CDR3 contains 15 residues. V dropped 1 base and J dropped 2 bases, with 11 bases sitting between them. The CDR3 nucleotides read TGTGCCAGCAGCTTAGTCTCCCAGGGGCAAGAGACCCAGTACTTC. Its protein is CASSLVSQGQETQYF.

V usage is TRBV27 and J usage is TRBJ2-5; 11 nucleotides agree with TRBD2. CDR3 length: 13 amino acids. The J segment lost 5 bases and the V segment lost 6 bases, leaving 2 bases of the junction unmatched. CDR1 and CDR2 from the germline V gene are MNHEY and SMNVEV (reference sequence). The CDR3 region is CASRTSGSETQYF. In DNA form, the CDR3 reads TGTGCCAGCAGAACTAGCGGGAGTGAGACCCAGTACTTC.

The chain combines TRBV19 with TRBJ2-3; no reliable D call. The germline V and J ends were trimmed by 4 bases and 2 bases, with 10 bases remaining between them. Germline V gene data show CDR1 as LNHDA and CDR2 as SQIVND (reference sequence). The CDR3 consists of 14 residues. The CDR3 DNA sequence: TGTGCCAGTAGTAACCCCCAGAACACAGATACGCAGTATTTT. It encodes CASSNPQNTDTQYF.